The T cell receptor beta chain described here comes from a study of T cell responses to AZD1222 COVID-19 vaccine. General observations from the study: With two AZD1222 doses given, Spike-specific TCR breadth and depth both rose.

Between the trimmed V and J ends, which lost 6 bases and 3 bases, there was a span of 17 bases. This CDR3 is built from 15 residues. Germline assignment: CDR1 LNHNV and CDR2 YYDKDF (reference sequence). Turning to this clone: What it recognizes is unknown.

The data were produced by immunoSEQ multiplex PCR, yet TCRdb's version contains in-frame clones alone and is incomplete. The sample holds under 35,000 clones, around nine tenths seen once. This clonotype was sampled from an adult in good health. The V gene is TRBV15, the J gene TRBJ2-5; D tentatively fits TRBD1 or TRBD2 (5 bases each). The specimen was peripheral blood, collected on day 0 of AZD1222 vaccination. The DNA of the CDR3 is TGTGCCACCAGACGGGGACGTCCGATTGAAGAGACCCAGTACTTC. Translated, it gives CATRRGRPIEETQYF.